These T cell receptor beta chains were read from a single sample in a study of cytomegalovirus exposure and HLA in healthy donors. The protocol was immunoSEQ multiplex PCR, while the TCRdb copy is restricted to in-frame clones and leaves out a portion. The sample includes about 120,000 clones, around 74% of them seen just once. The sample taken for sequencing was PBMCs. The receptors come from a man aged 55 to 70 in good health and CMV-seropositive. The CDR3 runs from the conserved cysteine through the conserved F or W. A D gene is named only where the DNA matches it firmly. Clone size is shown for a subset of rows, as once, few, many or a class of expanded clone.

.	.	TRBV10-1	13	TRBJ2-7	TGCGCCAGCAGTGAGGTCTTACTCGGCGAGCAGTACTTC	CASSEVLLGEQYF
.	TRBD1	TRBV10-3	16	TRBJ2-7	TGTGCCATCAGTCTGACCTCCGGGACAGCAGCCTACGAGCAGTACTTC	CAISLTSGTAAYEQYF
few	TRBD2	TRBV15	17	TRBJ2-7	TGTGCCACCAGCAGAGAGGTTGCGGGGGGGCTGGCCTACGAGCAGTACTTC	CATSREVAGGLAYEQYF
.	.	TRBV5-1	16	TRBJ2-1	TGCGCCAGCAGCGCTCCGGGACTGTCAAGATACAATGAGCAGTTCTTC	CASSAPGLSRYNEQFF
.	TRBD2	TRBV4-1	16	TRBJ2-1	TGCGCCAGCAGCCAGGGACTAGCGGCAAACTACAATGAGCAGTTCTTC	CASSQGLAANYNEQFF
.	.	TRBV25-1	15	TRBJ2-1	TGTGCCAGCAGTGAATTGCGGCCTTTAGGCGATGAGCAGTTCTTC	CASSELRPLGDEQFF
.	.	TRBV7-3	13	TRBJ1-1	TGTGCCAGCGGGTCTGGACAAAACACTGAAGCTTTCTTT	CASGSGQNTEAFF
.	.	TRBV18	13	TRBJ2-7	TGTGCCAGCTCCCCCCCGGGATCCTACGAGCAGTACTTC	CASSPPGSYEQYF
.	TRBD1	TRBV4-1	17	TRBJ2-3	TGCGCCAGCAGCCAAGAATCCACAGGGGGCAACACAGATACGCAGTATTTT	CASSQESTGGNTDTQYF
.	TRBD1	TRBV29-1	14	TRBJ2-1	TGCAGCGCTGACAGGGGCAGGACGGACAATGAGCAGTTCTTC	CSADRGRTDNEQFF
.	.	TRBV6-5	13	TRBJ1-1	TGTGCCAGCAGTTACGACTACGACACTGAAGCTTTCTTT	CASSYDYDTEAFF